The 28 T cell receptor beta chains below were found in one sample sequenced in a study of T cells expressing NK-cell markers. Reprocessing the 5' RACE reads, TCRdb reports a single entry for every CDR3 protein and omits DNA. The sample includes around 470,000 distinct CDR3 sequences. Source material: blood T cells: a sorted CD56 or NKG2C T cell subset, CD4+ or CD8+ T cells, or bulk PBMC T cells (not recorded which). The origin of the receptors is a woman aged 45-59 years in good health.

V and J are TRBV3-1 and TRBJ2-3; TCRdb gives TRBD1 as the D gene, but with no DNA this cannot be confirmed. The CDR3 loop spans 14 amino acids. The germline gives CDR1 LGHDT, CDR2 YNNKEL (reference sequence). The CDR3 spells CASSQMGTGDTQYF.

The chain employs TRBV19 and TRBJ1-1; the D call of TRBD1 rests on TCRdb alone, since no DNA is present to check it. The CDR3 loop spans 14 amino acids. CDR1 is LNHDA, CDR2 SQIVND, per germline (reference sequence). CDR3 protein: CATSPQGMNTEAFF.

The chain uses TRBV18 and TRBJ2-1. The germline V gene encodes CDR1 KGHSH and CDR2 LQKENI. The CDR3 contains 13 residues. CDR3 in amino acids: CASSMGLVNEQFF.

The chain uses TRBV4-2 and TRBJ2-5. Germline CDR1 is LGHNA and CDR2 is YNFKEQ. The CDR3 has 13 amino acids. CDR3 in amino acids: CASSQDRMETQYF.

V usage is TRBV4-1 and J usage is TRBJ1-1; the D call from TCRdb, TRBD1, cannot be confirmed without DNA. This CDR3 comprises 16 residues. The germline CDR1 and CDR2 sequences are MGHRA and YSYEKL. This CDR3 reads CASSQLQGILRTEAFF.

The chain links TRBV5-5 to TRBJ2-3; as DNA is missing, the TRBD2 call by TCRdb cannot be tested. The CDR3 has 16 amino acids. CDR1 is SGHKS, CDR2 YYEKEE, per germline (reference sequence). This CDR3 is CASSLVGGSLTDTQYF.

The V gene is TRBV3-1, the J gene TRBJ2-6; there is no DNA to check the TCRdb D call of TRBD1. Per the germline V gene, CDR1 is LGHDT and CDR2 is YNNKEL (reference sequence). CDR3 length: 17 residues. The CDR3 here is CASTLGTGSSGANVLTF.

The CDR3 protein is CASNLGQGQFF. V usage is TRBV12-3 or TRBV12-4 and J usage is TRBJ2-1; there is no DNA to check the TCRdb D call of TRBD1. This CDR3 is 11 amino acids long.

V and J are TRBV29-1 and TRBJ2-7; there is no DNA to check the TCRdb D call of TRBD1. The CDR3 runs 17 residues. The germline CDR1 and CDR2 sequences are SQVTM and ANQGSEA. CDR3 protein: CSVVGGQGAMSWSEQYF.

The chain joins TRBV19 to TRBJ1-1. The CDR3 is made up of 13 amino acids. The germline CDR1 and CDR2 sequences are LNHDA and SQIVND (reference sequence). This CDR3 reads CASIGHPRTEAFF.

This sequence joins TRBV10-3 and TRBJ1-6; TCRdb calls TRBD1, which cannot be checked without DNA. Germline V lookup: CDR1 ENHRY, CDR2 SYGVKD. This CDR3 region has 14 residues. The CDR3 here is CAIREDRTNSPLHF.

The chain uses TRBV15 and TRBJ2-5; with no DNA, the TCRdb D assignment of TRBD2 cannot be verified. CDR3 length: 14 residues. CDR1 is LNHNV and CDR2 is YYDKDF in the germline V gene (reference sequence). CDR3 amino acids: CASSAGDSQETQYF.

The J gene is TRBJ2-1, the V gene TRBV5-1; there is no DNA to check the TCRdb D call of TRBD1. CDR3 length equals 11 residues. Germline V gene sequence: CDR1 SGHRS, CDR2 YFSETQ. The CDR3 sequence is CASSLSEREFF. Together with reference TRBV5-1 and TRBJ2-1, the CDR3 gives the full variable domain: KAGVTQTPRYLIKTRGQQVTLSCSPISGHRSVSWYQQTPGQGLQFLFEYFSETQRNKGNFPGRFSGRQFSNSRSEMNVSTLELGDSALYLCASSLSEREFFGPGTRLTVL.

The CDR3 here is CAITMRESDTQYF. The V call is TRBV10-3, the J call TRBJ2-3. The germline V gene encodes CDR1 ENHRY and CDR2 SYGVKD. This CDR3 comprises 13 residues.

The chain recombines TRBV5-6 with TRBJ1-6; the D call from TCRdb, TRBD1, cannot be confirmed without DNA. Germline CDR1 is SGHDT and CDR2 is YYEEEE. CDR3 length: 15 amino acids. The CDR3 loop is CASSLTRQGSSPLHF.

The chain couples TRBV4-2 to TRBJ2-1; TCRdb returns TRBD1, unconfirmable since there is no DNA. The germline CDR1 and CDR2 sequences are LGHNA and YNFKEQ. CDR3 size: 14 residues. The CDR3 sequence is CASSQDRVRNEQFF.

V usage is TRBV3-1 and J usage is TRBJ2-7; there is no DNA to check the TCRdb D call of TRBD2. Germline values: CDR1 LGHDT, CDR2 YNNKEL (reference sequence). There are 18 residues in the CDR3. CDR3 residues: CASSQAPPGLAGSYEQYF.

This chain joins TRBV7-9 and TRBJ1-1. CDR1 is SEHNR, CDR2 FQNEAQ, per germline (reference sequence). The CDR3 sequence is 12 residues long. The CDR3 sequence: CASSLMDTEAFF.

The chain combines TRBV24-1 with TRBJ2-1; TCRdb proposes TRBD2, but this gene call is untestable without DNA. Germline V gene lookup returns CDR1 KGHDR and CDR2 SFDVKD. The CDR3 consists of 14 residues. The CDR3 protein is CATSPGLAANEQFF.

The chain carries TRBV5-1 and TRBJ2-7; TCRdb picks TRBD2, but there is no DNA to check that call. The CDR3 covers 15 residues. Germline CDR1 and CDR2: SGHRS and YFSETQ. This CDR3 is CASSLEVAGYNEQYF.

This chain links TRBV4-1 with TRBJ2-3; there is no DNA to check the TCRdb D call of TRBD2. The CDR3 covers 16 residues. Germline CDR1 reads MGHRA; CDR2 reads YSYEKL. CDR3 residues: CASSQAVIAGADTQYF.

This rearrangement joins TRBV29-1 to TRBJ1-1. Germline-derived CDR1 and CDR2 are SQVTM and ANQGSEA. This CDR3 has 13 residues. The CDR3 is CSVEAAGGGEAFF.

This sequence joins TRBV20-1 and TRBJ2-4. This CDR3 contains 16 residues. CDR1 is DFQATT and CDR2 is SNEGSKA in the germline V gene (reference sequence). The CDR3 spells CSARDLGELAKNIQYF.

V usage is TRBV12-3 or TRBV12-4 and J usage is TRBJ1-1. The CDR3 contains 14 residues. The CDR3 sequence is CASSSGFWNTEAFF.

CDR3 in amino acids: CASNKVAEAYEQYF. J is TRBJ2-7 and V is TRBV7-8. Germline V lookup: CDR1 SGHVS, CDR2 FQNEAQ. CDR3 size: 14 residues.

The chain joins TRBV5-1 to TRBJ2-7; the TCRdb D gene call, TRBD2, has no DNA to confirm it. Germline V CDR1 and CDR2: SGHRS, YFSETQ. The CDR3 runs to 15 residues. The CDR3 protein is CASSLGLAGGLEQYF.

The rearrangement joins TRBV7-9 to TRBJ1-5; the TRBD1 assignment by TCRdb is unverifiable without DNA. The CDR3 runs 15 residues. From germline, CDR1 is SEHNR and CDR2 FQNEAQ (reference sequence). CDR3 loop: CASSPGTGEFQPQHF.

The chain combines TRBV20-1 with TRBJ2-5; the D gene TCRdb calls, TRBD1, cannot be checked with no DNA. Germline lookup yields CDR1 DFQATT and CDR2 SNEGSKA (reference sequence). CDR3 length: 16 amino acids. The CDR3 sequence is CSARIERDRPQETQYF.